This T cell receptor beta chain was sequenced during a study of regulatory T cells in long-lasting Graves disease. General observations from the study: Persistent patients shared more public clonotypes (about 3,000) than newly diagnosed patients (about 1,000).

V lost 6 bases and J lost 6; bases outside the gene matches: 16. CDR1 is DFQATT, CDR2 SNEGSKA, per germline (reference sequence). The CDR3 contains 15 residues. This clonotype was recorded a few times. Its target is not known. CDR3 regions were amplified by Arm-PCR using iRepertoire HTBI primers to build TCR beta libraries. TCRdb reanalysed the multiplex PCR reads using MiXCR and keeps one entry per CDR3 protein. The data contain roughly 420,000 distinct CDR3 sequences, less than 20% of them singletons. Sample time point: newly diagnosed GD, antithyroid drugs for less than 3 months. Extracted PBMC RNA gave rise to the TCR library. These data were likewise used in another study, on T cells in Graves' hyperthyroidism and ophthalmopathy.

This TCR came from a woman aged 30 to 39 with Graves disease. This specimen was peripheral blood mononuclear cells (PBMCs), taken at new diagnosis, from a patient treated with antithyroid drugs. The V call is TRBV20-1, the J call TRBJ1-2; 7 nucleotides line up with TRBD1. This CDR3 is CSAPGRGLSVDGYTF. The CDR3 DNA reads as TGCAGTGCCCCTGGGAGGGGGCTTTCTGTGGATGGCTACACCTTC.